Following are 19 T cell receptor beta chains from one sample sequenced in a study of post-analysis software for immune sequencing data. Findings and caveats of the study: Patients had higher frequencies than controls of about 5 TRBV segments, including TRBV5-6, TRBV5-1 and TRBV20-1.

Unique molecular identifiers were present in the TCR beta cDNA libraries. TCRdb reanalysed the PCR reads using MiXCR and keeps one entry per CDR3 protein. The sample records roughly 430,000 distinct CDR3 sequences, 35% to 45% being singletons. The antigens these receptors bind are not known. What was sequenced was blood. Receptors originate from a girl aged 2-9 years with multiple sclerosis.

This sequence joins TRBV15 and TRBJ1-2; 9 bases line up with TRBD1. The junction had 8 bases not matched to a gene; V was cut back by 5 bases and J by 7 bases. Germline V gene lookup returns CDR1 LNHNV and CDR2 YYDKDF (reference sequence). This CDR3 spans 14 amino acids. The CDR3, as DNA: TGTGCCACCAGCGAGACAGGGGGAGTAGGTGGCTACACCTTC. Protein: CATSETGGVGGYTF.

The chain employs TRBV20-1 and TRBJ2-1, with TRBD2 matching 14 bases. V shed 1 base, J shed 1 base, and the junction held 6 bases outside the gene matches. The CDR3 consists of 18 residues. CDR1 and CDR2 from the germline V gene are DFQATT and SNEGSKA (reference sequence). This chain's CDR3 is CSARGGLAGGTSYNEQFF. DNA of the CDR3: TGCAGTGCTAGAGGCGGACTAGCGGGAGGTACTTCCTACAATGAGCAGTTCTTC.

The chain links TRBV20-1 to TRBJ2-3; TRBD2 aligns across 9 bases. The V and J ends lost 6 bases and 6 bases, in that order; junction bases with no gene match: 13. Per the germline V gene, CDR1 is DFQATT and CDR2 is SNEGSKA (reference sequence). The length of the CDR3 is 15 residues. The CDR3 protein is CSAHTGGRAWDTQYF. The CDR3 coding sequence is TGCAGTGCCCACACGGGCGGGAGGGCCTGGGATACGCAGTATTTT.

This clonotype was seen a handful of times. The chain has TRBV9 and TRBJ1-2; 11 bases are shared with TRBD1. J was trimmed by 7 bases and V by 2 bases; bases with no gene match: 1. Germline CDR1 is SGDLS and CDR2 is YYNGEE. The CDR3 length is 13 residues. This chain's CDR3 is CASSVGTGGGYTF. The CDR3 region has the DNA TGTGCCAGCAGCGTCGGGACAGGGGGTGGCTACACCTTC.

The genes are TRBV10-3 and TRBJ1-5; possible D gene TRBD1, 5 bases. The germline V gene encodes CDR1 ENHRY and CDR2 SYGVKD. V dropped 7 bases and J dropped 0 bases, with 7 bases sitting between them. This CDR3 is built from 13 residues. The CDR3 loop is CAIIRVSNQPQHF. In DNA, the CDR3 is TGTGCCATCATCAGGGTTAGCAATCAGCCCCAGCATTTT.

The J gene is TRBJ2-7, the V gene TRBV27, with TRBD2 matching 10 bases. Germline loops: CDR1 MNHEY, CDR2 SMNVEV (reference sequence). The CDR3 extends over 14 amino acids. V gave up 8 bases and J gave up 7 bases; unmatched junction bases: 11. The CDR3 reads CASGLTSGWPEQYF. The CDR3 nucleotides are TGTGCCAGCGGACTGACTAGCGGGTGGCCAGAGCAGTACTTC.

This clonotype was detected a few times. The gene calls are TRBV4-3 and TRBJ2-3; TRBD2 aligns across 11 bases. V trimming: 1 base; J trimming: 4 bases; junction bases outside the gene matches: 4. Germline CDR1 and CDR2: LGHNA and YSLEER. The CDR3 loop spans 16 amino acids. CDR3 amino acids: CASSQGPSGRSDTQYF. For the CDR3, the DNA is TGCGCCAGCAGCCAAGGCCCTAGCGGGAGGTCAGATACGCAGTATTTT.

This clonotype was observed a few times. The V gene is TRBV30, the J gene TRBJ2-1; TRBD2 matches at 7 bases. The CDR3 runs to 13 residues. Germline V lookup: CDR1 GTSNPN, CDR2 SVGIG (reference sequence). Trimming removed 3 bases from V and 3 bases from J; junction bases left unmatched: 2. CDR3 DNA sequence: TGTGCCTGGAGCAGGACTAGCTACAATGAGCAGTTCTTC. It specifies CAWSRTSYNEQFF. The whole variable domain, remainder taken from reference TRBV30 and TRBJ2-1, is SQTIHQWPATLVQPVGSPLSLECTVEGTSNPNLYWYRQAAGRGLQLLFYSVGIGQISSEVPQNLSASRPQDRQFILSSKKLLLSDSGFYLCAWSRTSYNEQFFGPGTRLTVL.

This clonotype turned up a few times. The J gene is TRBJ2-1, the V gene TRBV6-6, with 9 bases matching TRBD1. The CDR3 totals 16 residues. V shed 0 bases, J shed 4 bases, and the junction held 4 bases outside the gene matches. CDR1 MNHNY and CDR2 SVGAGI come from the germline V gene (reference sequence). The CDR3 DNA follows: TGTGCCAGCAGTTACTCGAGTGGGACAGGGTACAATGAGCAGTTCTTC. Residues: CASSYSSGTGYNEQFF.

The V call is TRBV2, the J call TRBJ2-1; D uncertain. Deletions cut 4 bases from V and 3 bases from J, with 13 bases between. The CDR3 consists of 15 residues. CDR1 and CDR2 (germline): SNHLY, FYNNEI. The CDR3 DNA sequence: TGTGCCAGCAGTGGGTCCCCAATGAACTACAATGAGCAGTTCTTC. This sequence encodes CASSGSPMNYNEQFF.

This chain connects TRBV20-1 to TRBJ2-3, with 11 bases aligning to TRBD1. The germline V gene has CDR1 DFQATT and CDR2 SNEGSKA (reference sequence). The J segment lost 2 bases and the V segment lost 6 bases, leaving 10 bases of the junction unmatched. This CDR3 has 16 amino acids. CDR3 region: CSARPWGQGDTDTQYF. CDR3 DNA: TGCAGTGCGCGACCCTGGGGACAGGGGGACACAGATACGCAGTATTTT.

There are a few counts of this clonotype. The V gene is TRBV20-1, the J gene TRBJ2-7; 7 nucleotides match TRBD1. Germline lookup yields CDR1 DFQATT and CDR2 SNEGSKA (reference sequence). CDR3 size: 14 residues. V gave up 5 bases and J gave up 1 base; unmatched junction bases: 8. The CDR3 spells CSAPGTVVSYEQYF. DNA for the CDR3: TGCAGTGCTCCCGGGACAGTAGTTTCCTACGAGCAGTACTTC.

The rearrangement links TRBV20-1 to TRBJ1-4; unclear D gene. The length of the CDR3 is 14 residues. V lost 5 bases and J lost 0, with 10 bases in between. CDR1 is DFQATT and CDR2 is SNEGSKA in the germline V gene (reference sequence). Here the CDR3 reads CSAPNSATNEKLFF. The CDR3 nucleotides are TGCAGTGCTCCAAACAGTGCAACTAATGAAAAACTGTTTTTT.

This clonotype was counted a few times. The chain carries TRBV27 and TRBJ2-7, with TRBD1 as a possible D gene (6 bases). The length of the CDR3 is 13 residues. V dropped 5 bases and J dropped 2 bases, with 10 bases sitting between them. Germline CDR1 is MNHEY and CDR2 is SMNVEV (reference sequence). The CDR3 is CASSPTGAYEQYF. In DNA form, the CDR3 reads TGTGCCAGCAGTCCGACAGGCGCCTACGAGCAGTACTTC.

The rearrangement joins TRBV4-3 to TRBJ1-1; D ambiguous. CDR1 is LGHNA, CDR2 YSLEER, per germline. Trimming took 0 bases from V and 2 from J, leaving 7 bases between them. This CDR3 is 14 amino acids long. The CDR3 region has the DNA TGCGCCAGCAGCCAAGATCTTAGCAACACTGAAGCTTTCTTT. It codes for CASSQDLSNTEAFF.

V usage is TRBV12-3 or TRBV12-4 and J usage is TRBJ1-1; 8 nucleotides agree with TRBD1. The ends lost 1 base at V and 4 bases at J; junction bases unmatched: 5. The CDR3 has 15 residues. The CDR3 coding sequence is TGTGCCAGCAGTTTAGTTAACAGGGGGGTCACTGAAGCTTTCTTT. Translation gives CASSLVNRGVTEAFF.

For the CDR3, the DNA is TGTGCCACCAGTGATTTGTCAGGGCCCACCGGGGAGCTGTTTTTT. Amino acid sequence: CATSDLSGPTGELFF. V and J are TRBV24-1 and TRBJ2-2; D may be TRBD1 (5 bases). Germline V CDR1 and CDR2: KGHDR, SFDVKD. The V gene lost 0 bases and the J gene lost 4 bases, with 8 bases spanning the gap. The CDR3 runs 15 residues.

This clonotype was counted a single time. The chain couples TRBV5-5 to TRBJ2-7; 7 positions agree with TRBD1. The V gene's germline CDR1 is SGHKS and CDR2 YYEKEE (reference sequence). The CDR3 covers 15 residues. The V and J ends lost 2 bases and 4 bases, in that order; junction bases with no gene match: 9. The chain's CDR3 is CASSLEGQKRYEQYF. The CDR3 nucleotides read TGTGCCAGCAGCTTAGAGGGACAGAAAAGATACGAGCAGTACTTC.

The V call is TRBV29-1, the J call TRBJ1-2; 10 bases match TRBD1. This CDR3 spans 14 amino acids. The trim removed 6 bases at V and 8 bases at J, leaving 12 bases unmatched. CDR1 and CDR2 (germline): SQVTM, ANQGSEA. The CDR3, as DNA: TGCAGCGTGGTGACCGGGACAGGGGCTGGAGGCTACACCTTC. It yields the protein CSVVTGTGAGGYTF.